This T cell receptor (beta chain) was sequenced for a study of shared clonotypes between healthy human individuals. Study-level points and caveats: Compared with memory subsets, naive subsets generally had larger estimated richness. The donor pool, a small one, limited the genetic and exposure-history diversity represented.

The donors were adults (healthy and HIV-negative) with no recent acute infections or vaccinations. CD45RA+ naive and CD45RA-negative memory subsets were separated from CD4+ cells. Regarding this clone: The antigen is undetermined.

Here immunoSEQ multiplex PCR was the method, and the copy in TCRdb shows in-frame clones only, minus some. The sample carries a few million clones, approximately 92% recorded once. This CDR3 spans 16 amino acids. Germline values: CDR1 SEHNR, CDR2 FQNEAQ (reference sequence). Unmatched junction bases numbered 4, after V lost 1 base and J lost 5 bases. The sequence came from a man aged 18-30 years in good health. The chain recombines TRBV7-9 with TRBJ2-3; TRBD2 matches 12 bases. The sequenced sample consisted of naive CD4+ T cells sorted from blood. As to subset: CD45RA+ positively selected. The CDR3 nucleotides are TGTGCCAGCAGCTTAGTTCCTAGCGGGAGGGGAGATACGCAGTATTTT. This codes for CASSLVPSGRGDTQYF.